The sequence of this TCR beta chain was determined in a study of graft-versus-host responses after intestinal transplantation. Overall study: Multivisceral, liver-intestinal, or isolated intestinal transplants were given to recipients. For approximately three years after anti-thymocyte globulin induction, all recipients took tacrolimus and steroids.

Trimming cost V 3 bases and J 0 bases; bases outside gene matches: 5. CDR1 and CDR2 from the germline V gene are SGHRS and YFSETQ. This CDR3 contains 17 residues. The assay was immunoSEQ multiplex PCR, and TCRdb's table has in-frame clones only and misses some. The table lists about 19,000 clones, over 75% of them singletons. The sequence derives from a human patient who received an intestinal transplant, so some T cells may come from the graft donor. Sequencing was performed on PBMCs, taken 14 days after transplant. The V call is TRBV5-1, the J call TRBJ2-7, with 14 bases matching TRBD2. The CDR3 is CASSSGLAGGTSYEQYF. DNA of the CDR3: TGCGCCAGCAGCTCCGGACTAGCGGGAGGCACCTCCTACGAGCAGTACTTC.